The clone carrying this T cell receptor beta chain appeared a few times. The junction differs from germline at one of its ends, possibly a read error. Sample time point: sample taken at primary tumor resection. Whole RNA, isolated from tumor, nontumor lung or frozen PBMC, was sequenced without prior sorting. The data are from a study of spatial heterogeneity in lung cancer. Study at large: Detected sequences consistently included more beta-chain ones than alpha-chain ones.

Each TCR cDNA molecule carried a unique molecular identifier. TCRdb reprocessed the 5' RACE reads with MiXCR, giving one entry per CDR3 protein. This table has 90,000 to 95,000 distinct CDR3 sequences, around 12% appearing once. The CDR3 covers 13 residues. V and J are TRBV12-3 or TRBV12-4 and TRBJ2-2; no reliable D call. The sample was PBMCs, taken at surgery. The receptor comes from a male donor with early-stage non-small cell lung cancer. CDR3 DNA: TGTGCCAGCACCCTCCTCAACAACGGGGAGCTGTTTTTT. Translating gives CASTLLNNGELFF.